This T cell receptor (beta chain) emerged from a study of T cell repertoires in cytomegalovirus infection. Study details: CMV epitopes in the study were HLA-C-restricted (recently identified) and HLA-B-restricted (well studied). From public TCR beta signatures came an indication of both CMV infection and matching HLA type.

This clonotype was detected many times. Its antigen is undetermined. TCRdb redid the calling of the reads with MiXCR, one entry per CDR3 protein. The sample includes some 920,000 distinct CDR3 sequences, approximately 30% of them seen just once. Notes on the study in general: Carriage of CMV together with the relevant HLA was identifiable through cumulative public TCR beta family frequency. Clonotype analysis showed dominance of the ex vivo response by HLA-C-restricted CMV-specific TCR beta clonotypes.

This TCR came from a human donor in good health (CMV status not recorded). Some clones in this sample may be carry-over from other donors' samples. The sample here was cultured CD8+ T cells from PBMCs, taken from culture after CMV antigen stimulation.

CDR3 sequence: CASSSRLVTETQYF. The CDR3 DNA reads as TGTGCCAGCAGCTCCCGACTAGTCACAGAGACCCAGTACTTC. The chain is built from TRBV7-2 and TRBJ2-5; D is perhaps TRBD2 (6 bases). CDR3 size: 14 residues. The germline V gene encodes CDR1 SGHTA and CDR2 FQGNSA. V dropped 4 bases and J dropped 4 bases, with 13 bases sitting between them.